Sequencing of this TCR beta chain was carried out in a study of regulatory T cells in long-lasting Graves disease. The authors built TCR beta libraries using iRepertoire HTBI primers and Arm-PCR of CDR3 regions. TCRdb reprocessed the multiplex PCR reads via MiXCR and lists one record per CDR3 protein. The sample records over 500,000 distinct CDR3 sequences, about 16% being singletons. Time point here: newly diagnosed GD, antithyroid drugs for less than 3 months. Construction of the TCR library relied on RNA isolated from PBMCs. The germline V gene has CDR1 MNHEY and CDR2 SVGEGT. This CDR3 has 13 residues. V was pared by 8 bases and J by 1 base, with 12 bases between. The sample also formed part of further work on T cells in Graves' hyperthyroidism and ophthalmopathy. From that paper: The diagnostic basis comprised clinical symptoms, serum thyroxine and TRAb, thyroid ultrasound and orbital computed tomography.

The J gene is TRBJ2-7, the V gene TRBV6-2 or TRBV6-3; the D is unclear. The receptor comes from a man aged 18 to 30 with Graves disease. The sample consisted of peripheral blood mononuclear cells (PBMCs), taken at new diagnosis, from a patient treated with antithyroid drugs. CDR3 DNA: TGTGCCAGCGACAAGTCCCCTTCCTACGAGCAGTACTTC. This translates into CASDKSPSYEQYF.